The 15 T cell receptor beta chains reported below all come from one sample, sequenced in a study of T cells after yellow fever vaccination. Via MiXCR, TCRdb re-called the 5' RACE reads, giving one row per CDR3 protein. The sample records nearly 550,000 distinct CDR3 sequences, under 25% being singletons. The sample was PBMCs, taken 15 days after the yellow fever booster vaccination. All receptors come from a man aged 25-40 years who received the YFV17D yellow fever vaccine.

V and J are TRBV7-2 and TRBJ1-5, with 8 positions matching TRBD1. CDR1 is SGHTA, CDR2 FQGNSA, per germline. V trimming: 5 bases; J trimming: 2 bases; junction bases outside the gene matches: 5. CDR3 length: 15 residues. As DNA, the CDR3 is TGTGCCAGCAGCCTGACAGGGGTGGGCAATCAGCCCCAGCATTTT. The encoded protein is CASSLTGVGNQPQHF. Based on the CDR3 plus reference TRBV7-2 and TRBJ1-5, the full variable domain is GAGVSQSPSNKVTEKGKDVELRCDPISGHTALYWYRQSLGQGLEFLIYFQGNSAPDKSGLPSDRFSAERTGGSVSTLTIQRTQQEDSAVYLCASSLTGVGNQPQHFGDGTRLSIL.

This clonotype was detected only a few times. The rearrangement links TRBV19 to TRBJ2-1; 7 nucleotides agree with TRBD2. CDR1 is LNHDA and CDR2 is SQIVND in the germline V gene (reference sequence). J lost 5 bases, V lost 3 bases, and 7 bases had no gene match. This CDR3 has 15 amino acids. CDR3 loop: CASSIASGANNEQFF. The CDR3 DNA reads as TGTGCCAGTAGTATTGCCAGCGGGGCTAACAATGAGCAGTTCTTC.

This sequence joins TRBV6-1 and TRBJ2-3; 7 bases agree with TRBD1. Per the germline V gene, CDR1 is MNHNS and CDR2 is SASEGT. Trimming at V came to 8 bases and at J to 4 bases, leaving 9 bases not matched to a gene. There are 14 residues in the CDR3. CDR3 DNA: TGTGCCAGCCTCCTGACAGGGACGTCAGATACGCAGTATTTT. Translating it yields CASLLTGTSDTQYF.

This clonotype has only a few counts. The gene calls are TRBV6-1 and TRBJ2-7; 9 bases map to TRBD2. There are 19 residues in the CDR3. Germline CDR1 and CDR2: MNHNS and SASEGT. After removal of 6 bases from V and 4 bases from J, the junction contained 22 bases not matched to a gene. The CDR3 DNA follows: TGTGCCAGCAGAGTAAGCAGACTAGCGGAACTCTACGATCCTTACGAGCAGTACTTC. This gives the protein CASRVSRLAELYDPYEQYF.

A few counts support this clonotype. The chain is built from TRBV20-1 and TRBJ1-1; D is unclear. CDR3 length equals 14 residues. The V end lost 2 bases, the J end lost 7 bases, and 17 bases lay between the germline ends. Germline CDR1 is DFQATT and CDR2 is SNEGSKA (reference sequence). The CDR3 nucleotides are TGCAGTGCTAGACCGCGAGGATCAGGTTTTGAAGCTTTCTTT. Protein: CSARPRGSGFEAFF.

V and J are TRBV5-1 and TRBJ2-3, with 7 bases identical to TRBD1. This CDR3 region has 15 residues. Germline CDR1 and CDR2: SGHRS and YFSETQ. The trim removed 4 bases at V and 2 bases at J, leaving 7 bases unmatched. In nucleotides, the CDR3 is TGCGCCAGCAGCCCAACAGGGGCCTCCACAGATACGCAGTATTTT. The encoded protein is CASSPTGASTDTQYF.

This clonotype was counted between two and nine times. The chain combines TRBV12-3 or TRBV12-4 with TRBJ1-3; a possible D gene is TRBD1 (5 bases). Trimming left V 8 bases short and J 4 bases short, with 12 bases between. There are 13 residues in the CDR3. CDR3 sequence: CASSRGMGNTIYF. DNA of the CDR3: TGTGCCAGCTCCCGGGGCATGGGAAACACCATATATTTT.

This clonotype was counted a few times. This rearrangement joins TRBV25-1 to TRBJ2-1; either TRBD1 or TRBD2 may fit D (5 bases each). The CDR3 consists of 14 residues. Germline V gives CDR1 MGHDK, CDR2 SYGVNS. V was pared by 1 base and J by 9 bases, with 13 bases between. CDR3: CASSESLWDGEQFF. The CDR3 DNA is TGTGCCAGCAGTGAATCCCTTTGGGACGGTGAGCAGTTCTTC.

This clonotype was counted ten times or more. The rearrangement joins TRBV6-5 to TRBJ2-7, with a tentative D call TRBD1 (5 bases). The CDR3 loop spans 14 amino acids. Germline CDR1 is MNHEY and CDR2 is SVGAGI. V gave up 2 bases and J gave up 3 bases, with 11 bases separating them. The chain's CDR3 is CASSYQWQGYEQYF. The DNA of the CDR3 is TGTGCCAGCAGTTACCAGTGGCAGGGCTACGAGCAGTACTTC.

The V gene is TRBV6-2 or TRBV6-3, the J gene TRBJ2-1; 7 bases fit TRBD1. Germline CDR1 reads MNHEY; CDR2 reads SVGEGT. Losses at the gene ends were 3 bases for V and 2 bases for J; bases not matched to a gene: 13. The CDR3 totals 18 residues. CDR3: CASSYGDSAPGTYNEQFF. The CDR3 DNA reads as TGTGCCAGCAGTTATGGGGACAGCGCCCCTGGAACCTACAATGAGCAGTTCTTC.

The chain carries TRBV7-9 and TRBJ2-1; unclear D gene. Per the germline V gene, CDR1 is SEHNR and CDR2 is FQNEAQ (reference sequence). The CDR3 sequence is 13 residues long. V was cut by 0 bases and J by 7 bases, with 7 bases left in between. The CDR3 nucleotides read TGTGCCAGCAGCTTAGCGGGAACGAATGAGCAGTTCTTC. It codes for CASSLAGTNEQFF.

J is TRBJ2-1 and V is TRBV20-1; TRBD2 aligns across 9 bases. The CDR3 runs to 14 residues. CDR1 and CDR2 from the germline V gene are DFQATT and SNEGSKA (reference sequence). V lost 3 bases, J lost 4 bases, and 4 bases stayed unmatched. This chain's CDR3 is CSARAGGPYNEQFF. Here the CDR3 DNA reads TGCAGTGCTAGGGCGGGAGGGCCTTACAATGAGCAGTTCTTC.

This clonotype was counted ten times or more. The V call is TRBV20-1, the J call TRBJ2-3; D may be TRBD2 (5 bases). The CDR3 consists of 17 residues. Germline-derived CDR1 and CDR2 are DFQATT and SNEGSKA (reference sequence). V was clipped by 1 base and J by 0 bases, with 17 bases between them. CDR3 nucleotide sequence: TGCAGTGCTAGAGGTGTGGGTTGGGGAGCTAGCACAGATACGCAGTATTTT. Protein sequence: CSARGVGWGASTDTQYF.

The chain employs TRBV20-1 and TRBJ1-1; TRBD1 matches 7 bases. The CDR3 is 12 amino acids. V lost 5 bases, J lost 8 bases, and 8 bases stayed unmatched. Looked up from germline, CDR1 is DFQATT and CDR2 is SNEGSKA (reference sequence). The chain's CDR3 is CSAPGQGVEAFF. The CDR3 DNA follows: TGCAGTGCTCCCGGGCAGGGGGTAGAAGCTTTCTTT.

The chain links TRBV20-1 to TRBJ2-5, with D possibly TRBD2 on 6 matching bases. This CDR3 contains 14 residues. V lost 3 bases to trimming and J lost 1 base, with 12 bases between them. Germline V CDR1 and CDR2: DFQATT, SNEGSKA (reference sequence). The CDR3 reads CSARLGGGQETQYF. Here the CDR3 DNA reads TGCAGTGCTAGGCTCGGGGGAGGCCAAGAGACCCAGTACTTC.